The 30 T cell receptor beta chains below come from one sample, sequenced in a study of beta chain features in type 1 diabetes. Since all of the isolated RNA was reverse transcribed, expressed TCRB transcripts were what got sequenced. Only in-frame clones appear in the TCRdb table, and some are missing; sequencing was by immunoSEQ multiplex PCR. The sample lists some 15,000 clones; 43% were seen once. The sample comprised stem cell memory CD4+ T cells from blood. All receptors come from a woman aged 40 to 50 in good health.

This clone was detected only a few times. The V and J genes are TRBV5-6 and TRBJ2-7; TRBD1 aligns across 8 bases. This CDR3 is 14 amino acids long. Trimming took 4 bases from V and 2 from J; bases not matched to a gene: 5. CDR1 and CDR2 from the germline V gene are SGHDT and YYEEEE. This CDR3 reads CASSLRTGTYEQYF. DNA of the CDR3: TGTGCCAGCAGCCTCCGGACAGGGACCTACGAGCAGTACTTC.

This clone was seen a handful of times. The V and J genes are TRBV5-4 and TRBJ2-1; 15 nucleotides align to TRBD2. Germline V gives CDR1 SGHNT, CDR2 YYREEE (reference sequence). The CDR3 has 18 residues. Losses at the gene ends were 0 bases for V and 0 bases for J; bases not matched to a gene: 1. The CDR3 nucleotides are TGTGCCAGCAGCTTGGGGGGACTAGCGGGGGGCTCCTACAATGAGCAGTTCTTC. Translated: CASSLGGLAGGSYNEQFF.

This rearrangement joins TRBV5-6 to TRBJ1-1; no clear D gene. This CDR3 is 15 amino acids long. CDR1 and CDR2 from the germline V gene are SGHDT and YYEEEE. V was shortened by 4 bases and J by 7 bases, with 20 bases between the two germline ends. This CDR3 reads CASSARLFPPVEAFF. The CDR3 DNA sequence: TGTGCCAGCAGCGCGAGGTTATTCCCTCCTGTTGAAGCTTTCTTT.

The sample holds one count of this clone. The chain carries TRBV9 and TRBJ2-2; 10 nucleotides line up with TRBD1. The junction had 9 bases not matched to a gene; V was cut back by 2 bases and J by 2 bases. In germline, CDR1 is SGDLS, CDR2 YYNGEE. The length of the CDR3 is 18 residues. CDR3 protein: CASSVGQGTPLNTGELFF. CDR3 nucleotide sequence: TGTGCCAGCAGCGTGGGACAGGGGACCCCTCTTAACACCGGGGAGCTGTTTTTT.

J is TRBJ1-2 and V is TRBV19; 7 bases match TRBD1. The CDR3 extends over 15 amino acids. V shed 4 bases and J 4 bases; nucleotides not matched to a gene: 9. Germline loops: CDR1 LNHDA, CDR2 SQIVND (reference sequence). CDR3 nucleotide sequence: TGTGCCAGTAGTACCCTACCCGGGACAGCCTATGGCTACACCTTC. This translates into CASSTLPGTAYGYTF.

The CDR3 loop is CATTVSLGNQPQHF. The CDR3 bases are TGTGCCACCACGGTATCCCTAGGCAATCAGCCCCAGCATTTT. The chain uses TRBV28 and TRBJ1-5; unclear D gene. Germline V gene lookup returns CDR1 MDHEN and CDR2 SYDVKM. The CDR3 has 14 residues. Between the trimmed V and J ends, which lost 10 bases and 2 bases, there was a span of 15 bases.

The V gene is TRBV7-9, the J gene TRBJ2-3; D not certain. Looked up from germline, CDR1 is SEHNR and CDR2 is FQNEAQ (reference sequence). The CDR3 sequence is 14 residues long. With 5 bases removed from V and 6 bases from J, the gap between germline ends came to 15 bases. The CDR3 loop is CASSLEHRGDTQYF. CDR3 DNA sequence: TGTGCCAGCAGCCTAGAACACCGCGGTGATACGCAGTATTTT.

In this sample, this clone turned up a few times. This chain connects TRBV13 to TRBJ2-7; 8 nucleotides match TRBD2. This CDR3 comprises 15 residues. Germline V CDR1 and CDR2: PRHDT, FYEKMQ (reference sequence). Trimming took 1 base from V and 5 from J; bases not matched to a gene: 7. The CDR3 coding sequence is TGTGCCAGCAGCTTAGCGGGGGGGCCCAACGACGAGCAGTACTTC. It translates to CASSLAGGPNDEQYF.

This clone has a handful of counts. The gene calls are TRBV10-3 and TRBJ1-6; 8 nucleotides agree with TRBD1. V lost 2 bases, J lost 2 bases, and 11 bases stayed unmatched. Looked up from germline, CDR1 is ENHRY and CDR2 is SYGVKD. The length of the CDR3 is 19 residues. DNA for the CDR3: TGTGCCATCAGTGAGGTTGCAGGGGGCATAAAGACCTATAATTCACCCCTCCACTTT. Encoded protein: CAISEVAGGIKTYNSPLHF.

The chain couples TRBV29-1 to TRBJ1-4, with 8 bases fitting TRBD1. Trimming removed 5 bases from V and 7 bases from J; junction bases left unmatched: 6. The CDR3 loop spans 13 amino acids. Germline CDR1 reads SQVTM; CDR2 reads ANQGSEA. In DNA form, the CDR3 reads TGCAGCGTTACAGGGGGAGCGAGTGAAAAACTGTTTTTT. Amino acids: CSVTGGASEKLFF.

The chain is built from TRBV5-1 and TRBJ2-1; 7 bases align to TRBD1. This CDR3 is built from 17 residues. Germline CDR1 SGHRS, CDR2 YFSETQ. The trim removed 1 base at V and 4 bases at J, leaving 11 bases unmatched. The CDR3 is CASSLIGGRFGYNEQFF. CDR3 DNA sequence: TGCGCCAGCAGCTTGATAGGGGGCAGGTTTGGGTACAATGAGCAGTTCTTC.

This clone was seen a single time. V usage is TRBV19 and J usage is TRBJ2-2; TRBD1 aligns across 9 bases. The J segment lost 3 bases and the V segment lost 8 bases, leaving 4 bases of the junction unmatched. CDR1 and CDR2 (germline): LNHDA, SQIVND (reference sequence). The CDR3 covers 14 residues. The CDR3 DNA follows: TGTGCCAGTGCCGACAGGGGGGACACCGGGGAGCTGTTTTTT. This translates into CASADRGDTGELFF.

The chain recombines TRBV7-9 with TRBJ2-3; TRBD1 matches at 7 bases. The CDR3 is 14 residues long. V shed 9 bases, J shed 0 bases, and the junction held 6 bases outside the gene matches. From germline, CDR1 is SEHNR and CDR2 FQNEAQ (reference sequence). DNA of the CDR3: TGTGCCAGTGGGGACAGTCTTAGCACAGATACGCAGTATTTT. Protein: CASGDSLSTDTQYF.

The CDR3 DNA reads as TGTGCCAGCAGACCGGGAGATTTACCCTTTCAGCCCCAGCATTTT. Its protein is CASRPGDLPFQPQHF. The chain is built from TRBV16 and TRBJ1-5; D uncertain. The V and J ends lost 6 bases and 6 bases respectively, with 18 bases between them. There are 15 residues in the CDR3. Germline CDR1 is KGHSY and CDR2 is FQNENV.

The chain combines TRBV6-1 with TRBJ1-2, with 8 bases fitting TRBD1. CDR3 length: 14 residues. With 8 bases clipped from V and 4 bases from J, the junction kept 9 bases outside the gene matches. In germline, CDR1 is MNHNS, CDR2 SASEGT. For the CDR3, the DNA is TGTGCCAGCCTAGACAGGGGCCTTATCTATGGCTACACCTTC. Encoded protein: CASLDRGLIYGYTF.

V and J are TRBV7-9 and TRBJ2-5; 9 nucleotides match TRBD1. V lost 5 bases, J lost 3 bases, and 7 bases stayed unmatched. Germline lookup yields CDR1 SEHNR and CDR2 FQNEAQ (reference sequence). This CDR3 has 15 residues. The DNA for the CDR3 is TGTGCCAGCAGCCCAGGGCGGACAGGGGAAGAGACCCAGTACTTC. It is translated as CASSPGRTGEETQYF.

This clone has more than one count but fewer than ten. This chain links TRBV29-1 with TRBJ2-7; perhaps TRBD1 as D (6 bases). Per germline, CDR1 SQVTM and CDR2 ANQGSEA. The CDR3 extends over 13 amino acids. V lost 0 bases to trimming and J lost 5 bases, with 11 bases between them. CDR3 sequence reads: CSVEDRGNHEQYF. The CDR3 bases are TGCAGCGTTGAAGACAGGGGAAACCACGAGCAGTACTTC.

The V gene is TRBV7-2, the J gene TRBJ2-7; TRBD1 matches at 11 bases. After removal of 1 base from V and 7 bases from J, the junction contained 3 bases not matched to a gene. CDR3 length: 14 residues. Germline CDR1 and CDR2: SGHTA and FQGNSA. CDR3 in amino acids: CASSLGTGGFEQYF. CDR3 in DNA: TGTGCCAGCAGCTTAGGGACAGGGGGCTTTGAGCAGTACTTC.

The V gene is TRBV5-1, the J gene TRBJ2-3; 8 nucleotides line up with TRBD2. Trimming took 4 bases from V and 0 from J; bases not matched to a gene: 7. Per germline, CDR1 SGHRS and CDR2 YFSETQ. CDR3 length: 16 amino acids. For the CDR3, the DNA is TGCGCCAGCAGCCCCGGGGGGGGTTTCAGCACAGATACGCAGTATTTT. It is translated as CASSPGGGFSTDTQYF.

The J gene is TRBJ2-3, the V gene TRBV6-6; TRBD1 might be the D (5 bases). V lost 2 bases and J lost 1, with 10 bases in between. Germline CDR1 is MNHNY and CDR2 is SVGAGI (reference sequence). This CDR3 spans 15 amino acids. DNA for the CDR3: TGTGCCAGCAGTTACGGCCAGGGTGGCACAGATACGCAGTATTTT. Translated: CASSYGQGGTDTQYF.

The rearrangement links TRBV4-3 to TRBJ1-1; no clear D gene. V lost 1 base and J 1 base, leaving 10 bases between the germline ends. CDR3 length: 15 amino acids. The V gene's germline CDR1 is LGHNA and CDR2 YSLEER. The CDR3 loop is CASSQAPQSNTEAFF. The DNA of the CDR3 is TGCGCCAGCAGCCAAGCCCCGCAGTCGAACACTGAAGCTTTCTTT.

V is TRBV5-1 and J is TRBJ1-2; 9 bases fit TRBD1. Germline V gene sequence: CDR1 SGHRS, CDR2 YFSETQ. This CDR3 is 16 amino acids long. V gave up 3 bases and J gave up 6 bases; unmatched junction bases: 12. CDR3 region: CASSSGTGFSGDGYTF. CDR3 sequence (DNA): TGCGCCAGCAGCTCCGGGACAGGGTTTTCCGGGGATGGCTACACCTTC. Supplemented by reference TRBV5-1 and TRBJ1-2, the full variable domain reads KAGVTQTPRYLIKTRGQQVTLSCSPISGHRSVSWYQQTPGQGLQFLFEYFSETQRNKGNFPGRFSGRQFSNSRSEMNVSTLELGDSALYLCASSSGTGFSGDGYTFGSGTRLTVV.

This CDR3 is CASSHRGQTYGYTF. Written as DNA, the CDR3 is TGCGCCAGCAGCCATCGCGGACAGACCTATGGCTACACCTTC. The rearrangement uses TRBV4-1 and TRBJ1-2; TRBD1 might be the D (6 bases). The CDR3 loop spans 14 amino acids. From germline, CDR1 is MGHRA and CDR2 YSYEKL. The V end was cut by 3 bases, the J end by 4 bases, with 12 bases between.

This clone showed up just a few times. The chain carries TRBV5-4 and TRBJ2-5; TRBD2 agrees at 8 bases. Trimming cost V 0 bases and J 5 bases; bases outside gene matches: 6. The CDR3 has 15 residues. CDR1 SGHNT and CDR2 YYREEE come from the germline V gene (reference sequence). The CDR3 sequence is CASSLDIPSGETQYF. The CDR3 bases are TGTGCCAGCAGCTTGGATATCCCTAGCGGGGAGACCCAGTACTTC.

The chain is built from TRBV5-4 and TRBJ2-2, with D possibly matching TRBD1 (6 bases). The V gene lost 2 bases and the J gene lost 0 bases, with 8 bases spanning the gap. This CDR3 contains 15 residues. Germline V gene lookup returns CDR1 SGHNT and CDR2 YYREEE (reference sequence). The CDR3 DNA reads TGTGCCAGCAGCTTCCGGACAGCGAACACCGGGGAGCTGTTTTTT. It codes for CASSFRTANTGELFF.

This clone has just a few counts. The chain employs TRBV4-3 and TRBJ2-3; TRBD2 might be the D (6 bases). CDR1 LGHNA and CDR2 YSLEER come from the germline V gene. The CDR3 has 17 residues. The V gene lost 1 base and the J gene lost 0 bases, with 14 bases spanning the gap. Written as DNA, the CDR3 is TGCGCCAGCAGCCAAGGAACTCGGGCGGGGAGCACAGATACGCAGTATTTT. Residues: CASSQGTRAGSTDTQYF.

The CDR3 DNA is TGTGCCAGCAGCTTGGCAGGGAAGAGCTCTGGAAACACCATATATTTT. It is translated as CASSLAGKSSGNTIYF. V is TRBV11-2 and J is TRBJ1-3, with D possibly TRBD1 on 5 matching bases. The CDR3 is 16 amino acids. Looked up from germline, CDR1 is SGHAT and CDR2 is FQNNGV. Trimming cost V 3 bases and J 0 bases, with 12 bases left between them.

V gene TRBV5-4 combines with J gene TRBJ1-2; TRBD1 agrees at 8 bases. V gave up 4 bases and J gave up 6 bases; unmatched junction bases: 11. Per germline, CDR1 SGHNT and CDR2 YYREEE (reference sequence). The CDR3 loop spans 15 amino acids. Written as DNA, the CDR3 is TGTGCCAGCAGCCAACCGACAGGGGAAGAGCATGGCTACACCTTC. Its translation: CASSQPTGEEHGYTF.

The V gene is TRBV10-2, the J gene TRBJ2-5; 12 bases are a match to TRBD1. This CDR3 is built from 14 residues. Germline V gene sequence: CDR1 WSHSY, CDR2 SAAADI. Trimming took 7 bases from V and 5 from J; bases not matched to a gene: 5. CDR3 sequence (DNA): TGCGCCAGCAACCGGGACAGGGGGCCGGAGACCCAGTACTTC. Protein sequence: CASNRDRGPETQYF.

This clone was counted only a few times. The chain couples TRBV10-3 to TRBJ1-5, with D tentatively TRBD1 (6 bases). V lost 6 bases, J lost 3 bases, and 12 bases lay in between. The germline V gene encodes CDR1 ENHRY and CDR2 SYGVKD. The CDR3 runs to 14 residues. The CDR3 sequence is CAIRDSRNNQPQHF. The CDR3 coding sequence is TGTGCCATCAGGGACAGTCGAAACAATCAGCCCCAGCATTTT.